The clone carrying this TCR beta chain has only one observation. In the study's own analysis: By means of reference gene primer amplification, nucleated cell counts were estimated. Some clones are missing from TCRdb's copy, which holds only in-frame ones; the method was immunoSEQ multiplex PCR. V and J calls and clone size are as listed in that table; D and trimming were resolved from the DNA. Here the sample spans 100,000 or so clones, roughly 85% being singletons. These data originate in a study of blood T cell repertoires in COVID-19. Study-level information: Specimens from acute and convalescent COVID-19 originated in the United States, Italy and Spain. PBMCs, B-cell-depleted T cells, or T cells provided the cDNA or gDNA that made up the material.

Sample: peripheral blood. This sequence originates from a woman in her 70s with active or convalescent COVID-19.

The CDR3 DNA is TGTGCCAGTAGTATAGGGGGGAGGAGGTCAGATACGCAGTATTTT. It specifies CASSIGGRRSDTQYF. The chain has TRBV19 and TRBJ2-3; possibly TRBD2 for D (6 bases). CDR3 length: 15 amino acids. The V and J ends lost 1 base and 4 bases respectively, with 12 bases between them. From germline, CDR1 is LNHDA and CDR2 SQIVND (reference sequence).